Included here is one TCR beta chain sequence, with context. Antigen specificity is unknown. Using immunoSEQ multiplex PCR, the repertoire was profiled, and TCRdb retains in-frame clones only, with some absent. Of 95,000 to 150,000 clones listed, roughly 86% are singletons. CDR3 length: 15 residues. V dropped 5 bases and J dropped 0 bases, with 13 bases sitting between them. Germline-derived CDR1 and CDR2 are SGHNT and YENEEA. These data belong to a study of PD-1 blockade in mismatch repair-deficient tumors. Study at large: Enrolled 2013-2016, patients had progressing, pretreated mismatch repair-deficient cancers of 11 to 13 types. Findings and limits, study-wide: Tumor-resident clones, often undetectable pretreatment in blood, expanded then contracted after pembrolizumab.

All patients were mismatch repair deficient, assessed by either PCR or immunohistochemistry. The sample was peripheral blood, taken 44 weeks after starting pembrolizumab. V gene TRBV11-3 combines with J gene TRBJ1-1, with a possible D match to TRBD1 (6 bases). This receptor was obtained from an adult with mismatch repair-deficient cancer. The chain's CDR3 is CASSLRQAVNTEAFF. For the CDR3, the DNA is TGTGCCAGCAGCCTTCGACAGGCGGTGAACACTGAAGCTTTCTTT.